This T cell receptor (beta chain) came from a study of T cells in Graves' hyperthyroidism and ophthalmopathy. Study in general: Before any treatment, at initial diagnosis, peripheral blood was collected.

As concerns this clonotype: Antigen specificity is unknown.

Each ophthalmopathy patient scored at least 3 on the Clinical Activity Score and at least 4 on NOSPECS grade, with duration under 3 months. Source material for PBMCs was around 10 ml fresh peripheral blood. Germline assignment: CDR1 DFQATT and CDR2 SNEGSKA (reference sequence). The V segment lost 5 bases and the J segment 2 bases; nucleotides outside the gene matches: 5. The CDR3 length is 16 residues. Points from the study as a whole: Blood also held most thyroid clonotypes expanded beyond 0.001.

The TCR beta CDR3 regions underwent amplification using RNA transcripts as the source. A set of HTBI primers served as the primers for a first-round RT-PCR of the TCR CDR3. TCRdb recomputed calls from the multiplex PCR reads with MiXCR, one row per CDR3 protein. The sample yields about 640,000 distinct CDR3 sequences, more than 20% seen once. V gene TRBV20-1 combines with J gene TRBJ2-5, with 16 bases lining up with TRBD2. Sequences were obtained from blood. This clonotype originated in a man aged 25 to 40 with Graves' ophthalmopathy. CDR3 bases: TGCAGTGCTGGGACTAGCGGGAGGGCCTGGCAAGAGACCCAGTACTTC. Translating gives CSAGTSGRAWQETQYF.